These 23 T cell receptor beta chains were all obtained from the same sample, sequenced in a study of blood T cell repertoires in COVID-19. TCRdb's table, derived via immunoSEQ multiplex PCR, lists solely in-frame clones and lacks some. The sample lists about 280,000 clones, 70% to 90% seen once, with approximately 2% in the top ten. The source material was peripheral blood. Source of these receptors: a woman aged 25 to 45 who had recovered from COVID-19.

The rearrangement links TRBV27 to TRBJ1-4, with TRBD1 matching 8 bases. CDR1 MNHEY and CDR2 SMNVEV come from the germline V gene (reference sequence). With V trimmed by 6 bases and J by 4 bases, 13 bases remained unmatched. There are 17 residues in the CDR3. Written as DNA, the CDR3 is TGTGCCAGCAGCCGCCGGACAGGGATGGTCCTTAATGAAAAACTGTTTTTT. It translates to CASSRRTGMVLNEKLFF. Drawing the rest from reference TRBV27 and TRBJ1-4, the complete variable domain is EAQVTQNPRYLITVTGKKLTVTCSQNMNHEYMSWYRQDPGLGLRQIYYSMNVEVTDKGDVPEGYKVSRKEKRNFPLILESPSPNQTSLYFCASSRRTGMVLNEKLFFGSGTQLSVL.

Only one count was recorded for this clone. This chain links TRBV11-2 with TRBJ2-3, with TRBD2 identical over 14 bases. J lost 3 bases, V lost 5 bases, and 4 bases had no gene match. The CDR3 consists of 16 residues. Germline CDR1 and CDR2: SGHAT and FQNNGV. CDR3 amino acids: CASSLGLAGATDTQYF. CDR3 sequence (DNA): TGTGCCAGCAGCCTGGGACTAGCGGGAGCTACAGATACGCAGTATTTT. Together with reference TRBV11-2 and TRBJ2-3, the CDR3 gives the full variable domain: EAGVAQSPRYKIIEKRQSVAFWCNPISGHATLYWYQQILGQGPKLLIQFQNNGVVDDSQLPKDRFSAERLKGVDSTLKIQPAKLEDSAVYLCASSLGLAGATDTQYFGPGTRLTVL.

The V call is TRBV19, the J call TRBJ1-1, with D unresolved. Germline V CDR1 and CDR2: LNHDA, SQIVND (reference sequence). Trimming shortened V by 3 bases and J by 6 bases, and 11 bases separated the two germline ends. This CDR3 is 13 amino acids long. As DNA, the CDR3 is TGTGCCAGTAGTATTGGGGAGCGCCCTGAAGCTTTCTTT. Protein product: CASSIGERPEAFF.

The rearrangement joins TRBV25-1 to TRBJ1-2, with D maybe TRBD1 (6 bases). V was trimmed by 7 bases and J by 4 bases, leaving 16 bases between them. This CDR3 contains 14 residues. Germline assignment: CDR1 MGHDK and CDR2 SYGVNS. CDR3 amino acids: CASISGTPAYGYTF. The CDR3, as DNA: TGTGCCAGCATTTCCGGGACACCCGCCTATGGCTACACCTTC.

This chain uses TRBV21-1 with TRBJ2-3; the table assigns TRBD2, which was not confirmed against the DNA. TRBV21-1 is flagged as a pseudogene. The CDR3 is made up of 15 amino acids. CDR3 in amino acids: CASSPGLAGGSTQYF. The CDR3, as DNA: TGTGCCAGCAGCCCGGGACTAGCGGGAGGGAGTACGCAGTATTTT.

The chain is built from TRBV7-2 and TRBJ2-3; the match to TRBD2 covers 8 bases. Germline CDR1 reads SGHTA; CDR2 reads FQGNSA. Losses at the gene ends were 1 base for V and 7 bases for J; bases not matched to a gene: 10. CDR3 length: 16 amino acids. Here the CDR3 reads CASSLGKGTSRNTQYF. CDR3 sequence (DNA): TGTGCCAGCAGCTTAGGAAAAGGGACTAGTAGGAATACGCAGTATTTT. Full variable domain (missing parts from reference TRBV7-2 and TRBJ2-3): GAGVSQSPSNKVTEKGKDVELRCDPISGHTALYWYRQSLGQGLEFLIYFQGNSAPDKSGLPSDRFSAERTGGSVSTLTIQRTQQEDSAVYLCASSLGKGTSRNTQYFGPGTRLTVL.

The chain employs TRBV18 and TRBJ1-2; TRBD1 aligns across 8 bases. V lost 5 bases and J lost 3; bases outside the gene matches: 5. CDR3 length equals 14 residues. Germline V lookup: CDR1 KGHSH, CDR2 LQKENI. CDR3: CASSLDRADYGYTF. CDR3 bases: TGTGCCAGCTCATTGGACAGGGCAGACTATGGCTACACCTTC.

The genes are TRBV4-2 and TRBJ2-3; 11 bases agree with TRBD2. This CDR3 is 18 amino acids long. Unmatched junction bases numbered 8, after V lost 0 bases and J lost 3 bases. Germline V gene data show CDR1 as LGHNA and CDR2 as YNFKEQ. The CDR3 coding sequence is TGTGCCAGCAGCCAAGAGGTATCTAGCGGGAGGCAGACAGATACGCAGTATTTT. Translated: CASSQEVSSGRQTDTQYF.

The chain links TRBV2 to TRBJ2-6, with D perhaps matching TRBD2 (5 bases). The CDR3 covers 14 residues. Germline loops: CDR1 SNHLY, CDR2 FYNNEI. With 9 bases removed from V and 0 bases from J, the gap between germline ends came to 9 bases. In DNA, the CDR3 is TGTGCCAGACTACGGGGCTCTGGGGCCAACGTCCTGACTTTC. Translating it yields CARLRGSGANVLTF.

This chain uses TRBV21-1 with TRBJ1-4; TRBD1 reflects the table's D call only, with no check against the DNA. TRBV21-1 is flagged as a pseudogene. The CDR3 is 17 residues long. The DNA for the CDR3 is TGTGCCAGCAGCTCTCTTAAGGACAGAATAAATAATGAAAAACTGTTTTTT. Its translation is CASSSLKDRINNEKLFF.

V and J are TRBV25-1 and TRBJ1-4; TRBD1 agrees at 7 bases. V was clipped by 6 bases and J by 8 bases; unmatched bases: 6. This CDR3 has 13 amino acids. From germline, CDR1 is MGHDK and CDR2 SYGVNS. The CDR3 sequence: CASREGAGEKLFF. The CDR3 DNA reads TGTGCCAGCAGGGAGGGGGCCGGGGAAAAACTGTTTTTT.

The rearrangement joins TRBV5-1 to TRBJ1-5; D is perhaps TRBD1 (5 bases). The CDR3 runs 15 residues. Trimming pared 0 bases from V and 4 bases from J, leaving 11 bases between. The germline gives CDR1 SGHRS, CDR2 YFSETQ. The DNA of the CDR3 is TGCGCCAGCAGCTTGGACCAGGGTCCGAATCAGCCCCAGCATTTT. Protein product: CASSLDQGPNQPQHF. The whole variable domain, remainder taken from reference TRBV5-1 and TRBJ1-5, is KAGVTQTPRYLIKTRGQQVTLSCSPISGHRSVSWYQQTPGQGLQFLFEYFSETQRNKGNFPGRFSGRQFSNSRSEMNVSTLELGDSALYLCASSLDQGPNQPQHFGDGTRLSIL.

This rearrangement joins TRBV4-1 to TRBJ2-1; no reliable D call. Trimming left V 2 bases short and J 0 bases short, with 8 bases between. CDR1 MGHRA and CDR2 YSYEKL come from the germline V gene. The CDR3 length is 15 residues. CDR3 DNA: TGCGCCAGCAGCCAATCAATCGGCTCCTACAATGAGCAGTTCTTC. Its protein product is CASSQSIGSYNEQFF.

The CDR3 sequence: CASSLGGQGGYEQYF. The DNA of the CDR3 is TGCGCCAGCAGCTTGGGGGGACAGGGCGGCTACGAGCAGTACTTC. The rearrangement joins TRBV5-1 to TRBJ2-7, with TRBD1 identical over 9 bases. CDR1 is SGHRS and CDR2 is YFSETQ in the germline V gene. V shed 0 bases, J shed 3 bases, and the junction held 4 bases outside the gene matches. The length of the CDR3 is 15 residues.

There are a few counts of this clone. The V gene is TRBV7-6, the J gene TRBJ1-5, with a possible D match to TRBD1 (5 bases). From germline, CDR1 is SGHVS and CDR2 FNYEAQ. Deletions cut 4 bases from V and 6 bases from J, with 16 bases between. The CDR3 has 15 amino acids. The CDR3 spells CASSSAIQGGQPQHF. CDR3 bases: TGTGCCAGCAGCTCTGCCATCCAGGGAGGTCAGCCCCAGCATTTT.

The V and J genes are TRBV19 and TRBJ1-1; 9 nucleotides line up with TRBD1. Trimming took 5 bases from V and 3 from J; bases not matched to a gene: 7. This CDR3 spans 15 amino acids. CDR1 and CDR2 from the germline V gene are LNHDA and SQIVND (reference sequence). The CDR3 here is CASSLGQGLYTEAFF. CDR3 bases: TGTGCCAGTAGTCTAGGACAGGGGCTGTACACTGAAGCTTTCTTT.

The CDR3 DNA sequence: TGTGCCAGCAGCAGCACTAGAGAGCAGTACTTC. This sequence encodes CASSSTREQYF. The chain couples TRBV28 to TRBJ2-7; weak D call: TRBD2 (5 bases). CDR3 length: 11 amino acids. Germline CDR1 reads MDHEN; CDR2 reads SYDVKM. Trimming pared 6 bases from V and 7 bases from J, leaving 10 bases between. Variable domain in full (rest from reference TRBV28 and TRBJ2-7): DVKVTQSSRYLVKRTGEKVFLECVQDMDHENMFWYRQDPGLGLRLIYFSYDVKMKEKGDIPEGYSVSREKKERFSLILESASTNQTSMYLCASSSTREQYFGPGTRLTVT.

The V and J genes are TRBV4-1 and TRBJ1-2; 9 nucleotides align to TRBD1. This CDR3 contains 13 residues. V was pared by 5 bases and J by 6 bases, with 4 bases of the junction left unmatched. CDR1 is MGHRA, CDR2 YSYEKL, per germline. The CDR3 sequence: CASSLRTGDGYTF. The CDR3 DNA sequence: TGCGCCAGCAGCTTACGGACAGGGGATGGCTACACCTTC.

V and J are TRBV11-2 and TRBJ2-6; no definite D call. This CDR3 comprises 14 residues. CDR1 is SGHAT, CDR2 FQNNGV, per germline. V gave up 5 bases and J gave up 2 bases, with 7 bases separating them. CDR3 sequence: CASSPLAGANVLTF. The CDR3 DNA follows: TGTGCCAGCAGCCCATTAGCTGGGGCCAACGTCCTGACTTTC.

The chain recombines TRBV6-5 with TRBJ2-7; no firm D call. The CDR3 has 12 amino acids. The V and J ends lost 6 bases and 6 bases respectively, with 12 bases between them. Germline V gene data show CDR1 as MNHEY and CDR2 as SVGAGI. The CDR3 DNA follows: TGTGCCAGCAGCAATACAGAGACCGAGCAGTACTTC. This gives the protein CASSNTETEQYF.

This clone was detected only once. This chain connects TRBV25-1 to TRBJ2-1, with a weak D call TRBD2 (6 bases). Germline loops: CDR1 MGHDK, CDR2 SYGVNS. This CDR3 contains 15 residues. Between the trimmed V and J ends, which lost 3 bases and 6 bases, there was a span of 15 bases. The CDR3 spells CASSESGRKINEQFF. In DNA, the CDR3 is TGTGCCAGCAGTGAGTCGGGGAGGAAGATCAATGAGCAGTTCTTC.

The CDR3 DNA is TGTGCCAGCCGCCCTTCGGGTTCTGACGAGCAGTACTTC. This sequence encodes CASRPSGSDEQYF. The chain carries TRBV5-6 and TRBJ2-7, with D hard to call. V lost 7 bases and J lost 5, with 16 bases in between. Germline V CDR1 and CDR2: SGHDT, YYEEEE. The CDR3 length is 13 residues.

This CDR3 is CASSQSQGLYNSPLHF. CDR3 in DNA: TGCGCCAGCAGCCAATCACAGGGCCTCTATAATTCACCCCTCCACTTT. V usage is TRBV4-3 and J usage is TRBJ1-6, with D possibly TRBD1 on 6 matching bases. The germline CDR1 and CDR2 sequences are LGHNA and YSLEER. The CDR3 sequence is 16 residues long. The V gene lost 2 bases and the J gene lost 3 bases, with 11 bases spanning the gap.